This T cell receptor beta chain came from a study of T cells in Graves' hyperthyroidism and ophthalmopathy. As for the study in general: Blood from the periphery was taken at initial diagnosis, before any treatment.

Researchers took RNA transcripts and amplified the TCR beta CDR3 regions from them. The primer set for the first-round RT-PCR of the TCR CDR3 was HTBI. In TCRdb, the multiplex PCR reads were re-called with MiXCR into one record per CDR3 protein. The data contain about 380,000 distinct CDR3 sequences, 13% of them singletons. This clonotype was detected a few times. The sample of blood was obtained at first hyperthyroidism diagnosis (before any ophthalmopathy symptoms). Germline-derived CDR1 and CDR2 are MGHRA and YSYEKL. V lost 0 bases and J 5 bases, leaving 5 bases between the germline ends. The CDR3 consists of 13 residues.

Sequencing was performed on blood. The TCR comes from a man younger than 40 with Graves' hyperthyroidism that later progressed to Graves' ophthalmopathy. J is TRBJ1-5 and V is TRBV4-1; D call uncertain. The CDR3 region is CASSQDEDQPQHF. CDR3 coding DNA: TGCGCCAGCAGCCAAGATGAGGATCAGCCCCAGCATTTT.